This TCR beta chain was observed in a study of cytomegalovirus exposure and HLA in healthy donors (dated by TCRdb to 2016 to 2017). Background for the entire study: According to an earlier analysis of around 600 of the donors, roughly 180 million T cells yielded 95 million to 140 million unique TCR beta sequences and about 300 Gb of sequence data. An early release that covered roughly 600 HLA-typed donors contained approximately 300 gigabases of sequencing data and roughly 84 million unique TCR sequences. The genetic ancestry cluster associated with self-reported Caucasian donors included 80% to 90% of the 300 to 400 genotyped donors. The aim of the study was to test whether cataloging public T cell receptors could identify signatures of past pathogen exposure. The T cell repertoires of several hundred subjects were profiled by immunosequencing and related to cytomegalovirus serostatus. In addition to the first cohort of 666 subjects, a separate validation cohort of 130 or so different subjects was used. To predict cytomegalovirus infection status, the study combined high-throughput TCR immunosequencing, statistical association of individual TCRs with disease status, and machine learning. A later analysis re-analyzed previously published TCR beta repertoires from roughly 690 donors and added high-resolution HLA genotyping to study TCR occurrence patterns. The later analysis used no new phenotypic data to find candidate immune exposures, relying instead on TCR beta sequences and their occurrence across donors. To decide whether each TCR beta V gene segment behaved as functional or pseudogenic, an earlier analysis of some 570 of the donors relied on high-throughput TCR beta sequencing. Alongside the repertoire data, information on donor age, sex, ethnicity and CMV serostatus was compiled. Genome-wide SNP genotypes for about three fifths of the roughly 700 donors were used in a later genetic analysis, which treated that subset as a discovery cohort. All discovery cohort repertoires had been generated on a single sequencing platform. HLA typing included class I and class II loci at four-digit resolution. The number of donors typed differed by locus, with roughly 629-640 for A, B, C, DRB1 and DQB1, roughly 520 for DQA1, 600 to 610 for DPA1, and about 450 for DPB1. Roughly 5 DR-DQ haplotypes were treated as single units for association and clustering because of strong linkage in the cohort. On average, roughly 200,000 unique TCR beta nucleotide sequences were sequenced per donor among fewer than 500 genotyped donors of the cohort, with about 19% of those sequences being non-productive. The study at large found these results: In this cohort, only TCR beta chains were sequenced, and detectable features were limited by the absence of alpha or paired-chain data. A later analysis reported that several top co-occurrence clusters appeared linked to parvovirus B19, influenza, CMV and Epstein-Barr virus. In a later analysis, 16,951 TCR beta sequences were associated with specific HLA alleles at a false discovery rate of 0.05. In a later analysis, the rate of TCR association differed among HLA loci, with DRB1 alleles having the most associated TCRs and HLA-C alleles having the fewest. HLA typing was unavailable for some donors at each locus, so association tests used only the typed subset. Sequencing depth was assumed to be roughly uniform across donors in the presence/absence analyses, though that assumption may not hold. Compared with equally common non-associated chains, HLA-associated TCR beta chains in a later analysis were more clonally expanded and had lower generation probabilities. Some IMGT-functional V segments, including TRBV6-2 and TRBV6-3, could not be told apart with the 87-base-pair reads, so those segments were excluded. An association between a missense DCLRE1C variant and V-gene and J-gene trimming of TCR beta chains was found in a later genetic analysis and replicated in an independent cohort. CMV serostatus was the only immune exposure information available for the cohort. It was suggested by the authors that the approach could potentially be generalized to other disease states and immunological phenotypes. Correlated functional status among segregating V segments might reflect linkage disequilibrium, but an unknown experimental factor could not be ruled out. In the study, roughly 160 TCR beta chains were listed as associated with cytomegalovirus. The classifier was reported to diagnose cytomegalovirus status with high specificity and sensitivity in both the original cohort and the validation cohort. A group of highly shared sequence variants was considered likely to be a technical artifact of the sequencing pipeline. A further reported finding was that TCR beta sequences accurately predicted the HLA-A and HLA-B alleles for most subjects in the first cohort. While some public TCRs were present in many individuals, most TCR sequences turned up only very rarely across donors. The earlier analysis of about 600 of the donors excluded 15 to 20 rarely observed V segments, including chromosome 9 orphons, because counts were too low. Broadly in line with IMGT annotations, most TCR beta V segments showed up in productive rearrangements about 87% or about 30% of the time in an earlier analysis of around 600 of the donors. When HLA alleles, especially DR and DQ, strongly co-occurred, attributing TCR associations to individual alleles was difficult. In a later analysis, most CMV-associated TCR beta chains were found to appear HLA-restricted, with HLA associations seemingly driven largely by CMV exposure. Compared with the roughly 670-donor mean, donors in an Asian-associated ancestry cluster had fewer N-insertions in productive TCRs, according to a later genetic analysis. In vitro tests confirmed that a few of the cytomegalovirus-associated TCR beta chains recognize cytomegalovirus antigens.

From cysteine to phenylalanine, the CDR3 is 16 amino acids long. The read is trimmed to its CDR3 DNA, 48 bases read in frame from base 1. After removal of 2 bases from V and 4 bases from J, the junction retains 7 bases not matched to a gene. Via the germline V gene, CDR1 is MDHEN and CDR2 SYDVKM. The cohort was made up of around 720 healthy bone marrow donors. Cohort members were all nominally healthy when sampled, although unrecorded immune exposures were likely present. The donor tested CMV seropositive, placing the donor among the 289 seropositive members of the cohort. A peripheral blood sample was provided by each donor, and peripheral blood mononuclear cells were used for TCR beta sequencing. Genomic DNA was extracted from the blood cell samples with the Qiagen DNeasy Blood Extraction Kit. Remarks on this clone: Its antigen is unknown. Base qualities were left out, and no much larger clone turns up one base away.

Library method: the immunoSEQ multiplex PCR assay. For the multiplex PCR, a mixture combining 60 forward primers for TCR Vbeta segments and 13 reverse primers for TCR Jbeta segments was used. The CDR3 region of rearranged TCR beta genes was amplified from genomic DNA with a multiplex PCR assay. The amplified TCR beta libraries were sequenced on the Illumina HiSeq System as 87-base-pair reads. Concerning the study's data processing: A later analysis tallied 75 million to 95 million unique TCR beta chains across the 666 repertoires, and approximately 11 million of those chains were shared by two or more donors. Raw reads were error-corrected and collapsed into unique sequences by a nearest-neighbor algorithm in which closely related sequences were merged to remove PCR and sequencing errors. V, D and J gene segments were assigned by aligning CDR3 sequences to IMGT reference sequences. For a sequence to be retained, at least a six-nucleotide match to both a V gene segment and a J gene segment was required. Rearrangements were classified as productive when the CDR3 lacked stop codons and remained in frame with V and J, and all other rearrangements were classified as non-productive. CDR3 was defined according to IMGT convention as the region running from the second conserved V-encoded cysteine to the conserved J-encoded phenylalanine. In an earlier analysis of more than 550 of the donors, sequences lacking an unambiguous match to a single V gene segment were excluded. An earlier analysis of almost 600 of the donors classified V segments as functional when productive rearrangements were above 56.7% and as segregating when the standard deviation between donors was above 5%. A statistical classification framework was built for diagnosing cytomegalovirus status from the catalog of TCR beta chain sequences. V and J gene assignment, in a later analysis, came from comparing TCR nucleotide sequences with IMGT/GENE-DB human TR gene sequences. The TCRdist pipeline was used in a later analysis to assign CDR3 sequences and most-parsimonious VDJ recombination scenarios. A later analysis defined each TCR beta chain by its CDR3 amino acid sequence plus V-gene family, and excluded reads lacking a unique V-gene family. In a later analysis, 450 to 600 highly shared, low-generation-probability nucleotide sequences were removed to address suspected cross-contamination and a sequencing artifact. In a later analysis, a clonal expansion index was calculated for each public chain from normalized within-repertoire ranks of inferred template counts. In a later analysis, generation probabilities were computed using a VDJ recombination model fitted to out-of-frame rearrangements, and the results were checked against IGoR. In a later analysis, hypergeometric tests were used to score TCR-TCR, TCR-HLA and TCR-CMV co-occurrence, with a repertoire-size bias correction applied to TCR pairs. False discovery rates were estimated in a later analysis by permuting HLA or CMV assignments 20 times. A later analysis grouped co-occurring TCRs with DBSCAN, adding TCRdist sequence similarity when clustering within HLA-allele-positive subsets. Repertoires with fewer than 30,000 or more than 120,000 public chains were left out of co-occurrence clustering, as were about 5 repertoires with anomalous nucleotide sharing. In its TCRdb copy, this immuneACCESS table keeps in-frame sequences only and misses some clones. Where compared with another copy, unresolved V genes explain less than half of these, and the others have no known cause. V and J calls and clone size follow that table, whereas D and trimming were derived from the DNA. Across this sample there are about 130,000 clones, with less than 85% seen only once. The ten largest clones add up to over 15% of the sample.

Specimen: PBMCs. This sequence was found in a man younger than 30 in good health and CMV-seropositive. Recombination joined TRBV28 with TRBJ2-7; TRBD1 aligns with 11 central bases. The CDR3 sequence is CASSLPRTGGWYEQYF. The DNA sequence follows: TGTGCCAGCAGTTTACCCCGGACAGGGGGCTGGTACGAGCAGTACTTC.